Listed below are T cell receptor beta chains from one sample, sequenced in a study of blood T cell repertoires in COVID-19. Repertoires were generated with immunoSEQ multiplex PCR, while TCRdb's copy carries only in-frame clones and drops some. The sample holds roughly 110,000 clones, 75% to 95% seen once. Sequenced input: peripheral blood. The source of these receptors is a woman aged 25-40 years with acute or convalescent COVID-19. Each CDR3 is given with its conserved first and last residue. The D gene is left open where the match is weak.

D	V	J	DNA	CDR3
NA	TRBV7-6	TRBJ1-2	TGTGCCAGCAGCTTAAAACAGGGTTTTACCAACTATGGCTACACCTTC	CASSLKQGFTNYGYTF
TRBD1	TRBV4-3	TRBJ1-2	TGCGCCAGCAGCCAAGAGGGGGTTGGAGGTACAGGGGCGAACTATGGCTACACCTTC	CASSQEGVGGTGANYGYTF
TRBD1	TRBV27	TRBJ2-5	TGTGCCAGCTCAGGACAGGGCCGGACCCAGTACTTC	CASSGQGRTQYF
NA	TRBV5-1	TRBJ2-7	TGCGCCAGCAGCTTGGGTGACGGAGCCTACGAGCAGTACTTC	CASSLGDGAYEQYF
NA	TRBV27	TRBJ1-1	TGTGCCAGCAGTTTATGGGGGGAGAGCACTGAAGCTTTCTTT	CASSLWGESTEAFF
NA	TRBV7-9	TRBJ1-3	TGTGCCTCCTCACTCCCTGAAGTCTCCTCTGGAAACACCATATATTTT	CASSLPEVSSGNTIYF
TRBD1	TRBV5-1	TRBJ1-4	TGCGCCAGCAGCTCTACCGGGACAGGAGGGGTACAGCCCCAAAAACTGTTTTTT	CASSSTGTGGVQPQKLFF
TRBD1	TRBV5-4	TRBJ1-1	TGTGCCAGCAGCCAAGACAGGGGATGGACTGAAGCTTTCTTT	CASSQDRGWTEAFF
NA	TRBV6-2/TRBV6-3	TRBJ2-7	TGTGCCAGCAGTTATCCCTTGGACAGAAAATACGAGCAGTACTTC	CASSYPLDRKYEQYF
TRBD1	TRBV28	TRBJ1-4	TGTGCCAGCAGAGAACAGGGGACTAATGAAAAACTGTTTTTT	CASREQGTNEKLFF
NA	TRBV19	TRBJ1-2	TGTGCCAGTAGACTGACAATCAGTTGGTCCTATGGCTACACCTTC	CASRLTISWSYGYTF
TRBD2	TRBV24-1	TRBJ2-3	TGTGCCACCAGTCGGGGGGGCTGGGCAGATACGCAGTATTTT	CATSRGGWADTQYF
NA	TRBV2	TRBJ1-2	TGTGCCAGCAGTGACCGGGTTGGCTATGGCTACACCTTC	CASSDRVGYGYTF
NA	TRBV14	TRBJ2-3	TGTGCCAGCAGACCCGGGAGTGCCAGGGCAGATACGCAGTATTTT	CASRPGSARADTQYF
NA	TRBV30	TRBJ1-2	TGTGCCTGGAGTCGAGACAGACCCTTGGGCTACACCTTC	CAWSRDRPLGYTF
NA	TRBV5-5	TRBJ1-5	TGTGCCAGCAGCTTCTCACAGTTTAATAGCAATCAGCCCCAGCATTTT	CASSFSQFNSNQPQHF
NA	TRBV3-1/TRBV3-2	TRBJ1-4	TGTGCCAGCAGCCAGAGAGACGGGGAAAAACTGTTTTTT	CASSQRDGEKLFF
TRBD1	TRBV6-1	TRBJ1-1	TGTGCCAGCAGGGAAGGACAGGACGGAGCTTTCTTT	CASREGQDGAFF
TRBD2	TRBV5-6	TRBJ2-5	TGTGCCAGCAGCTTAGGCGGGGGCCAAGAGACCCAGTACTTC	CASSLGGGQETQYF
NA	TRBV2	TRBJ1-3	TGTGCCAGCAGCGCACCGCGGGACTCTGGAAACACCATATATTTT	CASSAPRDSGNTIYF
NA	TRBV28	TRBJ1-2	TGTGCCGCCGTCCCCAGGGTAGGGTATGGCTACACCTTC	CAAVPRVGYGYTF
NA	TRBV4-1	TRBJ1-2	TGCGCCAGCAGCCGCGTCTCACAGGTCTATGGCTACACCTTC	CASSRVSQVYGYTF
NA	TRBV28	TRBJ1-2	TGTGCCAGCACCTCAGGCGGGCGATTCTATGGCTACACCTTC	CASTSGGRFYGYTF